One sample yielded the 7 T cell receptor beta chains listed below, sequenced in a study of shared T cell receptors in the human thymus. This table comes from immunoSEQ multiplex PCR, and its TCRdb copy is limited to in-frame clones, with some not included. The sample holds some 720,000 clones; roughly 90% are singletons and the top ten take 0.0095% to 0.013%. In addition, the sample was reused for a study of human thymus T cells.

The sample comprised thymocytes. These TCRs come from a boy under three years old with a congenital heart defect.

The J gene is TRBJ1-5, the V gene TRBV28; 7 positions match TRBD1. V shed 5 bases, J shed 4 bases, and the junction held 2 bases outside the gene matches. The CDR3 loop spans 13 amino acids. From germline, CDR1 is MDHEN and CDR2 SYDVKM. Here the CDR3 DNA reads TGTGCCAGCAGTGGACAGGAAAATCAGCCCCAGCATTTT. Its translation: CASSGQENQPQHF. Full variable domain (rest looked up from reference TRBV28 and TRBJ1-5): DVKVTQSSRYLVKRTGEKVFLECVQDMDHENMFWYRQDPGLGLRLIYFSYDVKMKEKGDIPEGYSVSREKKERFSLILESASTNQTSMYLCASSGQENQPQHFGDGTRLSIL.

The CDR3 DNA follows: TGTGCCCCCCGGGGCACTGAAGCTTTCTTT. Translated: CAPRGTEAFF. The chain is built from TRBV28 and TRBJ1-1; D not resolved. The length of the CDR3 is 10 residues. Germline lookup yields CDR1 MDHEN and CDR2 SYDVKM. V was pared by 11 bases and J by 4 bases, with 8 bases between.

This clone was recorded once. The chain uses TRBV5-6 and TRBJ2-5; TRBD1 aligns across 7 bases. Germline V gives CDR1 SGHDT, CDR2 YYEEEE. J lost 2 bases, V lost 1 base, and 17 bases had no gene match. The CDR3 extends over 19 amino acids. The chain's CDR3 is CASSLISEGAPEEQETQYF. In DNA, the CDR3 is TGTGCCAGCAGCTTGATATCCGAGGGGGCGCCGGAAGAGCAAGAGACCCAGTACTTC.

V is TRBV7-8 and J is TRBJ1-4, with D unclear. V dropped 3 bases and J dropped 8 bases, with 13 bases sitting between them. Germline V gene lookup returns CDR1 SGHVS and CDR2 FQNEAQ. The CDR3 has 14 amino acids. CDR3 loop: CASSLGFPREKLFF. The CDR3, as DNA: TGTGCCAGCAGCTTGGGCTTCCCCCGGGAAAAACTGTTTTTT.

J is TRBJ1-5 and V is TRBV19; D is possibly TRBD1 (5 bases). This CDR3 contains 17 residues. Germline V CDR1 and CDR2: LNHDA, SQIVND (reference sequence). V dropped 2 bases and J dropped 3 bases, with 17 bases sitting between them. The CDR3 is CASSINEFDSNNQPQHF. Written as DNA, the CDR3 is TGTGCCAGTAGTATAAATGAATTTGACAGCAACAATCAGCCCCAGCATTTT.

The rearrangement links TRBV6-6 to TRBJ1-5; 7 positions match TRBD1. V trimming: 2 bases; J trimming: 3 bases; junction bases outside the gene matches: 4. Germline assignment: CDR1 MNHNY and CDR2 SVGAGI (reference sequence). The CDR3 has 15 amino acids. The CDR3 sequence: CASSYRDRDNQPQHF. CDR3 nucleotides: TGTGCCAGCAGTTACCGAGACAGGGACAATCAGCCCCAGCATTTT.

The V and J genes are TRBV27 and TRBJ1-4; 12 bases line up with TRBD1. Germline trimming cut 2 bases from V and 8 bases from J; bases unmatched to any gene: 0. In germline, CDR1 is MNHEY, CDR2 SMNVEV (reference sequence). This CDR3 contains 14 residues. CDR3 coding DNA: TGTGCCAGCAGTTTAGGGACAGGGGGCGAAAAACTGTTTTTT. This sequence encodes CASSLGTGGEKLFF.